The 9 T cell receptor beta chains presented below share a single source sample, sequenced in a study of cytomegalovirus exposure and HLA in healthy donors. PCR amplification relied on 60 Vbeta primers (plus 13 Jbeta primers). Assay used: immunoSEQ multiplex PCR; TCRdb lists only in-frame clones, some missing. Seen here are 150,000 to 200,000 clones, about 75% observed once, and the top ten hold approximately 3.1%. Sequences were obtained from PBMCs. The receptors come from a woman aged 45-65 years in good health and CMV-seropositive.

The gene calls are TRBV27 and TRBJ2-7; D gene ambiguous. Per the germline V gene, CDR1 is MNHEY and CDR2 is SMNVEV (reference sequence). Between the trimmed V and J ends, which lost 5 bases and 1 base, there was a span of 12 bases. The CDR3 extends over 14 amino acids. CDR3 in amino acids: CASSDDARSYEQYF. The CDR3 DNA reads TGTGCCAGCAGTGACGACGCGAGGTCCTACGAGCAGTACTTC.

This sequence joins TRBV7-8 and TRBJ1-1; 8 nucleotides align to TRBD1. Trimming cost V 5 bases and J 6 bases; bases outside gene matches: 8. The CDR3 sequence is 14 residues long. Germline-derived CDR1 and CDR2 are SGHVS and FQNEAQ. For the CDR3, the DNA is TGTGCCAGCAGCCTTAGGACAGGGAGGGCTGAAGCTTTCTTT. It encodes CASSLRTGRAEAFF.

The CDR3 sequence: CASSLEVASPGNTIYF. The CDR3 nucleotides are TGCGCCAGCAGCTTGGAGGTAGCGAGCCCTGGAAACACCATATATTTT. The chain is built from TRBV5-1 and TRBJ1-3, with D unclear. The CDR3 consists of 16 residues. The V end lost 0 bases, the J end lost 2 bases, and 12 bases lay between the germline ends. Germline CDR1 SGHRS, CDR2 YFSETQ.

The rearrangement links TRBV19 to TRBJ1-6; D is possibly TRBD1 (5 bases). The V and J ends lost 1 base and 7 bases respectively, with 17 bases between them. Germline V gene data show CDR1 as LNHDA and CDR2 as SQIVND (reference sequence). The CDR3 totals 17 residues. DNA for the CDR3: TGTGCCAGTAGTATAGCGCCCAGGGCCGCGTCGAATTCACCCCTCCACTTT. It codes for CASSIAPRAASNSPLHF.

This clone was seen more than once but under ten times. The V gene is TRBV27, the J gene TRBJ1-5; TRBD1 agrees at 7 bases. This CDR3 is built from 14 residues. The trim removed 6 bases at V and 6 bases at J, leaving 8 bases unmatched. CDR1 and CDR2 (germline): MNHEY, SMNVEV (reference sequence). The CDR3 nucleotides are TGTGCCAGCAGGGGGGTATCAGGGGGTCAGCCCCAGCATTTT. The encoded protein is CASRGVSGGQPQHF.

This clone was seen more than once but under ten times. The chain links TRBV5-1 to TRBJ2-1; 10 bases line up with TRBD1. V lost 5 bases to trimming and J lost 8 bases; unmatched junction nucleotides: 10. CDR3 length: 15 amino acids. CDR1 is SGHRS, CDR2 YFSETQ, per germline. The CDR3, as DNA: TGCGCCAGCAGTTTAGGACAGGGGGGGTTCGATGAGCAGTTCTTC. Translating it yields CASSLGQGGFDEQFF.

V is TRBV10-2 and J is TRBJ2-5, with TRBD2 matching 7 bases. CDR1 and CDR2 from the germline V gene are WSHSY and SAAADI. CDR3 length: 13 amino acids. V dropped 6 bases and J dropped 2; count of bases not matched to a gene: 3. Written as DNA, the CDR3 is TGCGCCAGCAGGGGGGGGTCGCAAGAGACCCAGTACTTC. Its protein is CASRGGSQETQYF.

The chain uses TRBV6-5 and TRBJ1-1; 9 nucleotides match TRBD1. CDR1 MNHEY and CDR2 SVGAGI come from the germline V gene. The CDR3 spans 14 residues. Trimming at V came to 0 bases and at J to 9 bases, leaving 5 bases not matched to a gene. CDR3 nucleotides: TGTGCCAGCAGTTACTCAGCGGGACAGGGAAAAGCTTTCTTT. Residues: CASSYSAGQGKAFF.

This sequence joins TRBV2 and TRBJ2-7; no clear D gene. V lost 6 bases and J 3 bases, leaving 9 bases between the germline ends. There are 12 residues in the CDR3. The germline CDR1 and CDR2 sequences are SNHLY and FYNNEI. CDR3 nucleotide sequence: TGTGCCAGCAGGGTACACGTCTACGAGCAGTACTTC. Amino acids: CASRVHVYEQYF.